This T cell receptor (beta chain) was observed in a study of identical twins. TCRdb analysed the 5' RACE reads with MiXCR anew, one entry per CDR3 protein. The table includes 1.5 million or so distinct CDR3 sequences, about 32% detected once. This CDR3 is 14 amino acids long. Germline CDR1 SGHTA, CDR2 FQGNSA. Study outcomes and limitations: Fewer insertions marked abundant cord blood beta clonotypes; young adult naive trended weakly, memory not at all. Out-of-frame sharing of TCR alpha in monozygotic twins was underestimated by models.

Points on this clonotype: Its antigen is unidentified. A far larger clone is only one base removed, so a read error is likely.

This receptor was obtained from a newborn girl in good health. V usage is TRBV7-2 and J usage is TRBJ2-3; possible D gene TRBD1, 6 bases. Sequencing was done on a sample of cord blood. The CDR3 region has the DNA TGTGCCAGCAGCTTAGACAGGGCCACAGATACGCAGTCTTTT. It yields the protein CASSLDRATDTQSF.